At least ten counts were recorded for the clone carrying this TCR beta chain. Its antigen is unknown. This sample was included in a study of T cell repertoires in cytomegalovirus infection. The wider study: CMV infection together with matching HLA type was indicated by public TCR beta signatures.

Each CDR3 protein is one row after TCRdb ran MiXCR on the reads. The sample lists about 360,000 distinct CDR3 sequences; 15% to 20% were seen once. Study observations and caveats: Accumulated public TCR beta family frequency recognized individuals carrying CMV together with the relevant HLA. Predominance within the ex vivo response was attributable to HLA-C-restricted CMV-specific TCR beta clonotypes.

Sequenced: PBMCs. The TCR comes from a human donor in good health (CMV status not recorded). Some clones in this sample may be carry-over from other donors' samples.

CDR3 nucleotide sequence: TGTGCCAGCAGCCAGCAGGGGGCTTACGATCAGCCCCAGCATTTT. As protein: CASSQQGAYDQPQHF. The V call is TRBV7-2, the J call TRBJ1-5; 8 bases match TRBD1. Germline CDR1 and CDR2: SGHTA and FQGNSA. The CDR3 covers 15 residues. After removal of 5 bases from V and 5 bases from J, the junction contained 8 bases not matched to a gene.